This TCR beta chain stems from a study of blood T cell repertoires in COVID-19. Method: immunoSEQ multiplex PCR; TCRdb's copy keeps in-frame clones and lacks some. The data show hundreds of thousands of clones, roughly 86% seen once. The V segment lost 1 base and the J segment 6 bases; nucleotides outside the gene matches: 14. CDR1 and CDR2 (germline): SGHVS, FNYEAQ. This CDR3 is 18 amino acids long. The TCR sequence derives from a woman aged 60-75 years with COVID-19, enrolled during active disease. The sequenced sample consisted of peripheral blood. The chain is built from TRBV7-6 and TRBJ2-3; TRBD2 agrees at 9 bases. CDR3: CASSLGGRRGGAADTQYF. The CDR3 bases are TGTGCCAGCAGCTTAGGAGGACGGCGCGGGGGGGCGGCGGATACGCAGTATTTT.